This TCR beta chain was sequenced for a study of T cells in localized non-small cell lung cancer. General study points: Only one tumor region went through sequencing, so heterogeneity may still be there. Clonality of T cells reached its maximum in uninvolved adjacent lung, surpassing tumor. Longer overall survival was linked to higher blood T cell density.

As regards this clone: Antigen: not known.

The repertoire was sequenced with immunoSEQ multiplex PCR; TCRdb's copy has only in-frame clones and lacks some. The table lists under 60,000 clones, roughly 89% of them singletons. Trimming removed 5 bases at V and 6 bases at J, with 13 bases between. CDR1 SEHNR and CDR2 FQNEAQ come from the germline V gene (reference sequence). The CDR3 has 13 amino acids. The sample was peripheral blood, taken before any cancer treatment. This TCR was recovered from a male donor aged 60 or over with stage III squamous cell lung carcinoma. J is TRBJ1-1 and V is TRBV7-9; maybe TRBD1 (6 bases). The CDR3 is CASSTRQAAEAFF. As DNA, the CDR3 is TGTGCCAGCAGCACCCGACAGGCAGCTGAAGCTTTCTTT. The entire variable domain, with the rest obtained from reference TRBV7-9 and TRBJ1-1, is as follows: DTGVSQNPRHKITKRGQNVTFRCDPISEHNRLYWYRQTLGQGPEFLTYFQNEAQLEKSRLLSDRFSAERPKGSFSTLEIQRTEQGDSAMYLCASSTRQAAEAFFGQGTRLTVV.